The 20 T cell receptor beta chains below come from one sample, sequenced in a study of blood T cell repertoires in COVID-19. Data came from immunoSEQ multiplex PCR; TCRdb stores just in-frame clones and leaves some out. The sample lists about 87,000 clones, over 70% occurring once. The specimen sequenced was peripheral blood. These receptor sequences come from a woman aged 45-59 years with acute or convalescent COVID-19.

The chain combines TRBV6-1 with TRBJ1-1, with D possibly matching TRBD1 (6 bases). CDR1 is MNHNS and CDR2 is SASEGT in the germline V gene. This CDR3 contains 13 residues. Trimming cost V 2 bases and J 13 bases, with 17 bases left between them. The CDR3 region has the DNA TGTGCCAGCAGTGAACAGACAGGAGGCTTCGGTTTCTTT. Translated, it gives CASSEQTGGFGFF.

The V gene is TRBV27, the J gene TRBJ1-1, with TRBD1 identical over 10 bases. Germline V gene lookup returns CDR1 MNHEY and CDR2 SMNVEV (reference sequence). The CDR3 totals 15 residues. The J segment lost 8 bases and the V segment lost 4 bases, leaving 10 bases of the junction unmatched. DNA for the CDR3: TGTGCCAGCAGTTCCCCAGGGACAGGGGAAAAAGAAGCTTTCTTT. Translation: CASSSPGTGEKEAFF.

This clone was observed once. This chain links TRBV9 with TRBJ2-5, with 11 bases aligning to TRBD2. Trimming removed 4 bases from V and 4 bases from J; junction bases left unmatched: 9. Germline assignment: CDR1 SGDLS and CDR2 YYNGEE. The CDR3 runs 16 residues. The CDR3 sequence: CASSSLAGGAGETQYF. CDR3 sequence (DNA): TGTGCCAGCAGCTCTCTAGCGGGGGGCGCCGGAGAGACCCAGTACTTC.

V gene TRBV6-5 combines with J gene TRBJ1-1; 7 nucleotides align to TRBD1. The CDR3 loop spans 14 amino acids. The V gene end was trimmed by 5 bases and the J gene end by 4 bases; junction bases not matched to a gene: 7. Germline V gene data show CDR1 as MNHEY and CDR2 as SVGAGI. The CDR3 region has the DNA TGTGCCAGCAGTCAGTGGACAGGAGGCACTGAAGCTTTCTTT. Translation gives CASSQWTGGTEAFF.

The chain combines TRBV6-2 or TRBV6-3 with TRBJ1-1, with 8 positions matching TRBD1. CDR1 is MNHEY and CDR2 is SVGEGT in the germline V gene. Trimming removed 0 bases from V and 4 bases from J; junction bases left unmatched: 7. The CDR3 has 16 amino acids. Here the CDR3 reads CASSYSGRGRSTEAFF. In DNA form, the CDR3 reads TGTGCCAGCAGTTACTCGGGCAGGGGGCGAAGCACTGAAGCTTTCTTT.

This clone was recorded a few times. The chain combines TRBV6-5 with TRBJ1-5; no definite D call. This CDR3 has 14 amino acids. Germline V lookup: CDR1 MNHEY, CDR2 SVGAGI. V was cut by 5 bases and J by 0 bases, with 8 bases left in between. CDR3 bases: TGTGCCAGCAGTCCTAGAACTAGCAATCAGCCCCAGCATTTT. Protein product: CASSPRTSNQPQHF.

The chain has TRBV6-5 and TRBJ2-7; TRBD1 matches at 7 bases. The CDR3 runs 14 residues. The germline CDR1 and CDR2 sequences are MNHEY and SVGAGI. Losses at the gene ends were 2 bases for V and 4 bases for J; bases not matched to a gene: 5. This CDR3 is CASSYGTASYEQYF. The CDR3 nucleotides are TGTGCCAGCAGTTACGGGACAGCTTCTTACGAGCAGTACTTC.

This clone has a handful of counts. This chain uses TRBV4-1 with TRBJ1-1; 12 bases agree with TRBD1. With V trimmed by 4 bases and J by 0 bases, 6 bases remained unmatched. CDR3 size: 17 residues. Germline CDR1 reads MGHRA; CDR2 reads YSYEKL. The CDR3 reads CASSPPGTGGVNTEAFF. DNA for the CDR3: TGCGCCAGCAGCCCACCGGGGACAGGGGGCGTGAACACTGAAGCTTTCTTT.

V and J are TRBV9 and TRBJ1-1, with 7 bases lining up with TRBD1. The CDR3 has 13 amino acids. V trimming: 5 bases; J trimming: 5 bases; junction bases outside the gene matches: 6. Germline assignment: CDR1 SGDLS and CDR2 YYNGEE. The CDR3 protein is CASSRDSGTEAFF. The DNA for the CDR3 is TGTGCCAGCAGTCGGGACAGCGGAACTGAAGCTTTCTTT.

The J gene is TRBJ1-3, the V gene TRBV28; perhaps TRBD1 as D (6 bases). Trimming cost V 6 bases and J 6 bases, with 15 bases left between them. CDR1 is MDHEN and CDR2 is SYDVKM in the germline V gene. The CDR3 sequence is 14 residues long. This CDR3 is CASRWGGAPNTIYF. The CDR3 DNA is TGTGCCAGCAGGTGGGGGGGGGCGCCAAACACCATATATTTT.

The chain links TRBV4-3 to TRBJ1-5; weak D call: TRBD1 (5 bases). CDR1 is LGHNA, CDR2 YSLEER, per germline. Trimming took 0 bases from V and 6 from J, leaving 9 bases between them. This CDR3 comprises 14 residues. CDR3 residues: CASSQEWGGQPQHF. The CDR3, as DNA: TGCGCCAGCAGCCAAGAATGGGGCGGTCAGCCCCAGCATTTT.

The chain uses TRBV5-1 and TRBJ2-3; 7 bases agree with TRBD1. The CDR3 spans 16 residues. CDR1 and CDR2 from the germline V gene are SGHRS and YFSETQ. Trimming removed 0 bases from V and 2 bases from J; junction bases left unmatched: 6. The CDR3 region is CASSLGGTAITDTQYF. The CDR3 DNA sequence: TGCGCCAGCAGCTTGGGAGGGACAGCAATCACAGATACGCAGTATTTT.

A note on this clone: The junction departs from the called germline gene at one end, perhaps through a read error. The rearrangement uses TRBV30 and TRBJ1-2; D is possibly TRBD1 (5 bases). This CDR3 spans 12 amino acids. Germline values: CDR1 GTSNPN, CDR2 SVGIG (reference sequence). The DNA of the CDR3 is TGTGCCTGGAGTGTACTGCCGGAAAAACAGGTTTTC. Encoded protein: CAWSVLPEKQVF. Variable domain in full (rest from reference TRBV30 and TRBJ1-2): SQTIHQWPATLVQPVGSPLSLECTVEGTSNPNLYWYRQAAGRGLQLLFYSVGIGQISSEVPQNLSASRPQDRQFILSSKKLLLSDSGFYLCAWSVLPEKQVFGSGTRLTVV.

The CDR3 DNA sequence: TGTGCCAGCTCACGGTCCAGGGGCGGGCTGACCACCGGGGAGCTGTTTTTT. It specifies CASSRSRGGLTTGELFF. The rearrangement links TRBV18 to TRBJ2-2; D is perhaps TRBD1 (6 bases). Trimming took 4 bases from V and 4 from J, leaving 19 bases between them. Looked up from germline, CDR1 is KGHSH and CDR2 is LQKENI. CDR3 length: 17 amino acids.

V is TRBV4-3 and J is TRBJ1-5; D gene unclear. The germline V gene has CDR1 LGHNA and CDR2 YSLEER. CDR3 length equals 16 residues. Trimming took 0 bases from V and 1 from J, leaving 10 bases between them. The CDR3 protein is CASSQEALESNQPQHF. The CDR3 coding sequence is TGCGCCAGCAGCCAAGAAGCACTGGAGAGCAATCAGCCCCAGCATTTT.

This chain connects TRBV5-1 to TRBJ2-3; TRBD2 is a possible D gene (5 bases). The V gene lost 1 base and the J gene lost 2 bases, with 11 bases spanning the gap. CDR1 and CDR2 from the germline V gene are SGHRS and YFSETQ. The CDR3 totals 15 residues. The CDR3 nucleotides are TGCGCCAGCAGCTTGCGGGGTACGGACACAGATACGCAGTATTTT. Protein: CASSLRGTDTDTQYF.

The V and J genes are TRBV21-1 and TRBJ1-2; whether TRBD1, the table's D call, matches the DNA was not checked. TRBV21-1 is assigned pseudogene status. The CDR3 contains 18 residues. CDR3 DNA: TGTGCCAGCAGCAAAGGGGACAGGTGGAATGGACGTAACTATGGCTACACCTTC. It encodes CASSKGDRWNGRNYGYTF.

The chain recombines TRBV16 with TRBJ1-1, with 8 bases aligning to TRBD1. V shed 4 bases and J 1 base; nucleotides not matched to a gene: 11. Germline lookup yields CDR1 KGHSY and CDR2 FQNENV. The CDR3 covers 17 residues. The CDR3 sequence: CASSLSSGQASNTEAFF. The CDR3, as DNA: TGTGCCAGCAGCCTCTCTTCGGGACAGGCCTCGAACACTGAAGCTTTCTTT. Full variable domain (remainder filled in from reference TRBV16 and TRBJ1-1): GEEVAQTPKHLVRGEGQKAKLYCAPIKGHSYVFWYQQVLKNEFKFLISFQNENVFDETGMPKERFSAKCLPNSPCSLEIQATKLEDSAVYFCASSLSSGQASNTEAFFGQGTRLTVV.

The V call is TRBV9, the J call TRBJ1-1, with D unclear. The germline V gene has CDR1 SGDLS and CDR2 YYNGEE. The ends were cut back, 0 bases at V and 0 bases at J, with 9 bases in the middle. CDR3 size: 15 residues. The CDR3 DNA is TGTGCCAGCAGCGTAGAGCCCGATATGAACACTGAAGCTTTCTTT. This translates into CASSVEPDMNTEAFF.

This clone showed up just once. The CDR3 protein is CASNPGGSYGYTF. CDR3 sequence (DNA): TGCGCCAGCAACCCAGGTGGGAGCTATGGCTACACCTTC. The chain employs TRBV10-2 and TRBJ1-2; the D is unclear. V was clipped by 7 bases and J by 4 bases, with 13 bases between them. CDR1 and CDR2 (germline): WSHSY, SAAADI. The CDR3 is 13 residues long.